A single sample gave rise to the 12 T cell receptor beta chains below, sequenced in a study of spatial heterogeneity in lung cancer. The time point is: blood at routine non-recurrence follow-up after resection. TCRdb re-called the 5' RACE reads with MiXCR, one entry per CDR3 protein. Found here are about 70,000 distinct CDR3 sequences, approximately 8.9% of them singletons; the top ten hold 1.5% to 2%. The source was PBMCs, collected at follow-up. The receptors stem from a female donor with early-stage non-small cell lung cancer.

This CDR3 reads CASSDEMAENEQFF. DNA for the CDR3: TGTGCCAGCAGCGACGAGATGGCGGAGAATGAGCAGTTCTTC. This chain links TRBV9 with TRBJ2-1, with D hard to call. Germline lookup yields CDR1 SGDLS and CDR2 YYNGEE. Trimming took off 3 bases at V and 7 bases at J, with 14 bases between the two ends. This CDR3 is 14 amino acids long.

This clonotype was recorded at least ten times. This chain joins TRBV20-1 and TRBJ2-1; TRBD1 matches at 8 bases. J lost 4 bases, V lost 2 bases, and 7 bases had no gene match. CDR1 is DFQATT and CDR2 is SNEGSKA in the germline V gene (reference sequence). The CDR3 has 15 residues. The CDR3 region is CSARPGQGLYNEQFF. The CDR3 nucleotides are TGCAGTGCTAGACCCGGACAGGGTCTTTACAATGAGCAGTTCTTC.

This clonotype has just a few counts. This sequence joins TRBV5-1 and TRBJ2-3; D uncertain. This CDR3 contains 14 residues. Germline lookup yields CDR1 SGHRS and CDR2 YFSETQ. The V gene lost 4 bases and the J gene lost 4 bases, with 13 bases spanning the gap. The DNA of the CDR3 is TGCGCCAGCAGCCCCAGATACAGTGCAGATACGCAGTATTTT. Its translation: CASSPRYSADTQYF.

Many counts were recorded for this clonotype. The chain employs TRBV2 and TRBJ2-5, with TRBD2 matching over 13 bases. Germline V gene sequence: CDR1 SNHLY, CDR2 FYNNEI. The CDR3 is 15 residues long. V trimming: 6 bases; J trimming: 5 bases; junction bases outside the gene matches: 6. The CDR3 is CASRDGLAGVETQYF. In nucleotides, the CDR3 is TGTGCCAGCAGGGACGGACTAGCGGGAGTTGAGACCCAGTACTTC.

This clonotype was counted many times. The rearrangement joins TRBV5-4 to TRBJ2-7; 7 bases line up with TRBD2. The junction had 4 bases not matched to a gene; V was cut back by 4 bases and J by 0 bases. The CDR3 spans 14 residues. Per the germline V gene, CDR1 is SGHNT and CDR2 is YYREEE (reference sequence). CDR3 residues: CASSPRTSSYEQYF. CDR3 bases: TGTGCCAGCAGCCCCAGGACTAGCTCCTACGAGCAGTACTTC. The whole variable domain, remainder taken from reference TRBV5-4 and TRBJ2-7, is ETGVTQSPTHLIKTRGQQVTLRCSSQSGHNTVSWYQQALGQGPQFIFQYYREEENGRGNFPPRFSGLQFPNYSSELNVNALELDDSALYLCASSPRTSSYEQYFGPGTRLTVT.

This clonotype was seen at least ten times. Written as DNA, the CDR3 is TGTGCCAGCAGCCAAAGGGGGGGCAATCAGCCCCAGCATTTT. Translation: CASSQRGGNQPQHF. The chain links TRBV3-1 to TRBJ1-5; D perhaps matches TRBD1 (6 bases). The CDR3 is 14 amino acids. Trimming removed 2 bases from V and 2 bases from J, with 7 bases in between. Germline V gene sequence: CDR1 LGHDT, CDR2 YNNKEL (reference sequence).

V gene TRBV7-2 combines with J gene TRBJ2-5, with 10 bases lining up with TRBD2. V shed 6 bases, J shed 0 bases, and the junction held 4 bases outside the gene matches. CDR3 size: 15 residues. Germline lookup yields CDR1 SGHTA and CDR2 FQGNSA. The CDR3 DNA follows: TGTGCCAGCAGTATCACTAGCGGGAACCAAGAGACCCAGTACTTC. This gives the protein CASSITSGNQETQYF.

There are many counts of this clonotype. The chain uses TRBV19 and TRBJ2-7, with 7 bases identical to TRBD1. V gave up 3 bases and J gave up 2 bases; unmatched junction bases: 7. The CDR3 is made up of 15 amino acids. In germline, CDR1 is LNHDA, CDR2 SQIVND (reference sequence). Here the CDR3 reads CASSIGNTGAYEQYF. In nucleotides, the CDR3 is TGTGCCAGTAGTATTGGGAACACAGGGGCCTACGAGCAGTACTTC.

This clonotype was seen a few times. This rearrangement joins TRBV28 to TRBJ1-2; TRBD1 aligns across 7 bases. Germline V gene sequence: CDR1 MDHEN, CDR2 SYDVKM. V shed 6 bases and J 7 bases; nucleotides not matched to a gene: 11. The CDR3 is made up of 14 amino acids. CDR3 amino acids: CASSQDTTGSGYTF. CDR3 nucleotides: TGTGCCAGCAGCCAGGATACGACAGGGTCTGGCTACACCTTC.

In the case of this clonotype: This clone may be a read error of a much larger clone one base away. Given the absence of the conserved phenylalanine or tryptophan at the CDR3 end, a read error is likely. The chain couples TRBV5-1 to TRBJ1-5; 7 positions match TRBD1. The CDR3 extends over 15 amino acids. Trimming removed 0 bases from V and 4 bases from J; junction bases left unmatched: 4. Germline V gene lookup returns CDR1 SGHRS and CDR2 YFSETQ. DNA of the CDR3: TGCGCCAGCAGCTTGGAGGCAGGGGGAAATCAGCCCCAGCATTCT. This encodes CASSLEAGGNQPQHS.

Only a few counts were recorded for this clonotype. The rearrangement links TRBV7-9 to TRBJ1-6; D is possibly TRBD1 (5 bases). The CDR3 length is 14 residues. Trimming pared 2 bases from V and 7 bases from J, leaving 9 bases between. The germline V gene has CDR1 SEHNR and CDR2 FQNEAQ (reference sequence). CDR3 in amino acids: CASSLSGGNSPLHF. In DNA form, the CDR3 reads TGTGCCAGCAGCTTATCGGGGGGGAATTCACCCCTCCACTTT.

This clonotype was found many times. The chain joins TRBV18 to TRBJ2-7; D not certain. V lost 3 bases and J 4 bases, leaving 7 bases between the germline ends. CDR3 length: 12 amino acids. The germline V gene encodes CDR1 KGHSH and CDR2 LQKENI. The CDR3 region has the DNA TGTGCCAGCTCACCCGGAGTTTACGAGCAGTACTTC. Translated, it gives CASSPGVYEQYF.